This TCR beta chain was recorded in a study of blood T cell repertoires in COVID-19. Study overall: Sites in the United States, Italy and Spain provided acute and convalescent COVID-19 samples.

Germline V gene data show CDR1 as SEHNR and CDR2 as FQNEAQ (reference sequence). Trimming cost V 5 bases and J 5 bases, with 12 bases left between them. CDR3 length: 14 amino acids. Study processing details: For nucleated cells, counts were estimated from reference gene primer amplification. Assay used: immunoSEQ multiplex PCR; TCRdb lists only in-frame clones, some missing. D and trimming were read from the DNA, whereas the V and J calls and clone size are those reported in that table. The sample records approximately 49,000 clones, around 85% being singletons. The source of this sequence is a man in his fifties with acute or convalescent COVID-19. The rearrangement joins TRBV7-9 to TRBJ1-4; D gene ambiguous. Specimen: peripheral blood. CDR3 bases: TGTGCCAGCAGCATCCCGGAGGACAATGAAAAACTGTTTTTT. This gives the protein CASSIPEDNEKLFF.